This entry describes one T cell receptor (beta chain). Per-nucleotide qualities are absent, and no much larger clonotype sits a single base away. The time point tag for this specimen amounts to: cells obtained before transplantation from donor or recipient. In mixed lymphocyte reactions, some 200,000 CFSE-labeled pre-transplant responders were plated with some 200,000 irradiated violet-dye-labeled stimulators and cultured for 6 days. Proliferating CD3+CD4+CFSE-low and CD3+CD8+CFSE-low responder cells were FACS-sorted on a BD Influx sorter after the mixed lymphocyte reaction. This entry comes from a study of graft-versus-host responses after intestinal transplantation (dated by TCRdb to the early 2020s). Context from the whole study: Recipients received multivisceral, liver-intestinal, or isolated intestinal transplants. All recipients received anti-thymocyte globulin induction followed by maintenance tacrolimus and steroids for three to four years. Graft-versus-host and host-versus-graft alloreactive T cell clones were tracked in the graft, circulation and bone marrow after intestinal transplantation using bulk TCR-beta CDR3 sequencing. To identify alloreactive clones, pre-transplant mixed lymphocyte reaction products were sequenced and then compared with unstimulated pre-transplant donor and recipient T cells. The cohort enrolled roughly 25 intestinal transplant recipients including one retransplant, and a few patients lacking pretransplant specimens were excluded. A peak of at least 4% donor T cells among recipient peripheral blood mononuclear cells was the definition used for donor T cell macrochimerism. Rather than going through the commercial service, samples from a few later patients were sequenced in-house on an Illumina MiSeq and processed with MiXCR. General findings and caveats noted by the study authors: Peak levels of circulating GvH clones were associated with declines in HvG clones early after transplant. In patients with donor T cell macrochimerism, the allografts had high GvH to HvG T cell clonal ratios. The relatively low number and heterogeneity of intestinal transplant patients limited the conclusions. GvH clones were detected in recipient bone marrow, and some appeared earlier in ileal mucosa or blood, consistent with an intestinal mucosal origin.

Taken from cysteine to phenylalanine, the CDR3 has 17 residues. Only CDR3 DNA is held: 51 bases, read in frame from base 1. The germline V gene sets CDR1 to MGHRA and CDR2 to YSYEKL. V has 0 bases trimmed and J has 6 bases trimmed; junction bases matching no gene number 9. The library was prepared using the immunoSEQ multiplex PCR assay. For most patients, genomic DNA was isolated using the Qiagen DNeasy Blood and Tissue Kit and was shipped frozen to Adaptive Biotechnologies for TCR sequencing. High-throughput TCR-beta CDR3 sequencing of genomic DNA from most patients was performed by Adaptive Biotechnologies. Per the source publication's procedure: TCR sequencing data were retrieved from Adaptive's ImmunoSEQ software for 15 to 20 patients, whereas a few other patients were processed with MiXCR and VDJtools. To correct CD4 versus CD8 sorting errors, any sequence found in both subsets at a frequency ratio below 5:1 was removed. Because the origin of CDR3 nucleotide sequences shared between donor and recipient could not be assigned, those sequences were removed. At least 2-fold expansion over unstimulated cells and a minimum CFSE-low frequency of 0.002% (template counts) or 0.001% (read counts) were required for clones to be classified as alloreactive. Clones were considered mappable if detected in sequenced pre-transplant spleen, lymph node, or MLR CFSE-low populations of the donor or recipient. Cumulative frequency of alloreactive clones was calculated as a percentage of all sequences weighted by copy number. This is the immuneACCESS table as TCRdb keeps it, with only in-frame sequences that have V and J called. A part of the clones is gone; compared with another copy, unresolved V genes explain less than half, and the rest is unexplained. D and trimming were read from the DNA, whereas the V and J calls and clone size are those reported in that table. In all, the sample holds 14,000 or so clones, and more than 30% of those were seen once. Jointly, the top ten make up more than 14% of the sample.

The material sequenced was alloreactive CD8+ T cells from a mixed lymphocyte reaction culture, taken before intestinal transplant. What the cell subset or site label conveys for this sample: CFSE-low proliferating T cells sorted from approximately six-day pre-transplant mixed lymphocyte reaction (GvH or HvG direction). The chain is made from TRBV4-1 and TRBJ2-4; TRBD2 aligns with 9 central bases. This sequence originates from a human patient who received an intestinal transplant. Here the CDR3 is given as CASSQDEGSGSRNIQYF. Read as DNA, the sequence is TGCGCCAGCAGCCAAGATGAGGGTAGCGGGAGTAGAAACATTCAGTACTTC.